This entry lists 21 T cell receptor beta chains sequenced from one sample in a study of immune evolution from preneoplasia to lung adenocarcinoma (dated by TCRdb to the early 2020s). The library was generated by the immunoSEQ multiplex PCR assay. TCRdb provides this immuneACCESS table in a form limited to in-frame rearrangements. Some clones are lacking; in checked studies, under half of them reflect an unresolved V gene, and why the rest are absent is not known. Across this sample there are more than 4,000 clones, with approximately 85% seen only once. The ten biggest clones cover over 2% of the sample. Sequencing input: FFPE atypical adenomatous hyperplasia tissue from the lung. Interpreted using the paper, the cell subset or site label stands for: atypical adenomatous hyperplasia (AAH), lung preneoplasia. These receptors were taken from a person between 70 and 80 years old with lung adenocarcinoma.

The V and J genes are TRBV7-3 and TRBJ1-1; D remains unclear. CDR3 length: 13 residues. Trimming took 4 bases from V and 9 from J, leaving 15 bases between them. Germline V gene sequence: CDR1 SGHTA, CDR2 FQGTGA. CDR3 bases: TGTGCCAGCAGCTCGTCAAAGGAACAACAAGCTTTCTTT. Its protein product is CASSSSKEQQAFF.

The sample holds a few counts of this clone. The gene calls are TRBV5-5 and TRBJ2-5; D remains unclear. The CDR3 extends over 14 amino acids. V was cut by 3 bases and J by 4 bases, with 13 bases left in between. In germline, CDR1 is SGHKS, CDR2 YYEKEE (reference sequence). CDR3 residues: CASSWAQGRETQYF. The CDR3 DNA follows: TGTGCCAGCAGCTGGGCCCAAGGAAGAGAGACCCAGTACTTC.

The V call is TRBV5-1, the J call TRBJ2-7; D perhaps matches TRBD1 (6 bases). V was shortened by 2 bases and J by 4 bases, with 16 bases between the two germline ends. Looked up from germline, CDR1 is SGHRS and CDR2 is YFSETQ. There are 15 residues in the CDR3. In DNA, the CDR3 is TGCGCCAGCAGCTTATTAGGACAGAGTCAATACGAGCAGTACTTC. Protein: CASSLLGQSQYEQYF.

The chain carries TRBV28 and TRBJ1-5; D not resolved. Germline assignment: CDR1 MDHEN and CDR2 SYDVKM. The ends were cut back, 3 bases at V and 0 bases at J, with 15 bases in the middle. This CDR3 comprises 17 residues. CDR3 DNA: TGTGCCAGCAGTTTTGTCGGCCAAATAGATAGCAATCAGCCCCAGCATTTT. Translating gives CASSFVGQIDSNQPQHF.

This clone was counted a few times. This chain connects TRBV29-1 to TRBJ1-2; no definite D call. This CDR3 is 13 amino acids long. Per germline, CDR1 SQVTM and CDR2 ANQGSEA. The germline V and J ends were trimmed by 2 bases and 12 bases, with 19 bases remaining between them. CDR3 sequence: CSVESLGSRPHTF. Written as DNA, the CDR3 is TGCAGCGTTGAATCTCTCGGTTCCCGCCCCCACACCTTC.

The chain has TRBV5-1 and TRBJ2-6; D may match TRBD1 or TRBD2 (5 bases each). V lost 4 bases to trimming and J lost 3 bases, with 14 bases between them. CDR3 length: 16 amino acids. CDR1 and CDR2 (germline): SGHRS, YFSETQ. The CDR3 DNA reads as TGCGCCAGCAGCACCGGGACGGATTATGGGGCCAACGTCCTGACTTTC. Translated: CASSTGTDYGANVLTF. The full variable domain, its missing parts supplied by reference TRBV5-1 and TRBJ2-6, is KAGVTQTPRYLIKTRGQQVTLSCSPISGHRSVSWYQQTPGQGLQFLFEYFSETQRNKGNFPGRFSGRQFSNSRSEMNVSTLELGDSALYLCASSTGTDYGANVLTFGAGSRLTVL.

This chain uses TRBV7-9 with TRBJ1-1, with 7 bases identical to TRBD1. Germline values: CDR1 SEHNR, CDR2 FQNEAQ (reference sequence). Trimming cost V 0 bases and J 5 bases; bases outside gene matches: 3. This CDR3 has 14 residues. CDR3 DNA: TGTGCCAGCAGCTTAGCAGGGGGCAAGACTGAAGCTTTCTTT. It translates to CASSLAGGKTEAFF.

The chain links TRBV5-8 to TRBJ2-7; D ambiguous. Germline CDR1 reads SGHTS; CDR2 reads YDEGEE. The V gene lost 5 bases and the J gene lost 0 bases, with 12 bases spanning the gap. CDR3 length equals 14 residues. The CDR3 loop is CASSLTRSSYEQYF. CDR3 coding DNA: TGTGCCAGCAGTCTGACCCGGAGCTCCTACGAGCAGTACTTC.

The chain combines TRBV9 with TRBJ2-1; 9 bases match TRBD2. This CDR3 region has 15 residues. V shed 1 base and J 7 bases; nucleotides not matched to a gene: 6. Per the germline V gene, CDR1 is SGDLS and CDR2 is YYNGEE. The CDR3, as DNA: TGTGCCAGCAGCGTAATCCCAGCGGGAGGTAATGAGCAGTTCTTC. This sequence encodes CASSVIPAGGNEQFF.

The genes are TRBV18 and TRBJ2-1; D unresolved. This CDR3 is built from 11 residues. Deletions cut 6 bases from V and 0 bases from J, with 0 bases between. Germline values: CDR1 KGHSH, CDR2 LQKENI. The CDR3 spells CASSSYNEQFF. CDR3 coding DNA: TGTGCCAGCTCCTCCTACAATGAGCAGTTCTTC. The variable domain in full, completed from reference TRBV18 and TRBJ2-1, reads NAGVMQNPRHLVRRRGQEARLRCSPMKGHSHVYWYRQLPEEGLKFMVYLQKENIIDESGMPKERFSAEFPKEGPSILRIQQVVRGDSAAYFCASSSYNEQFFGPGTRLTVL.

This chain connects TRBV5-1 to TRBJ2-7; TRBD2 matches at 13 bases. Germline V gene lookup returns CDR1 SGHRS and CDR2 YFSETQ. J gave up 9 bases and V 4 bases, and 10 bases lay outside the gene matches. The CDR3 spans 15 residues. The CDR3 protein is CASSPGTSGKFVQYF. The CDR3 DNA sequence: TGCGCCAGCAGCCCAGGGACTAGCGGGAAATTTGTGCAGTACTTC.

In its sample, this clone was seen a few times. The chain has TRBV11-3 and TRBJ1-2; D gene uncertain. Between the trimmed V and J ends, which lost 2 bases and 0 bases, there was a span of 10 bases. The CDR3 spans 15 residues. Germline V CDR1 and CDR2: SGHNT, YENEEA. This chain's CDR3 is CASSLMSTANYGYTF. In nucleotides, the CDR3 is TGTGCCAGCAGCTTAATGAGCACCGCTAACTATGGCTACACCTTC.

This clone was found a few times. This chain uses TRBV2 with TRBJ2-7, with a weak D call TRBD1 (5 bases). The CDR3 contains 11 residues. With 8 bases removed from V and 6 bases from J, the gap between germline ends came to 11 bases. CDR1 is SNHLY and CDR2 is FYNNEI in the germline V gene. CDR3 region: CASFRDSEQYF. As DNA, the CDR3 is TGTGCCAGCTTCCGCGACAGCGAGCAGTACTTC. Full variable domain (remainder filled in from reference TRBV2 and TRBJ2-7): EPEVTQTPSHQVTQMGQEVILRCVPISNHLYFYWYRQILGQKVEFLVSFYNNEISEKSEIFDDQFSVERPDGSNFTLKIRSTKLEDSAMYFCASFRDSEQYFGPGTRLTVT.

The chain is built from TRBV19 and TRBJ1-1; 9 positions match TRBD1. The CDR3 runs 15 residues. Germline trimming cut 5 bases from V and 2 bases from J; bases unmatched to any gene: 6. Germline V gene data show CDR1 as LNHDA and CDR2 as SQIVND (reference sequence). As DNA, the CDR3 is TGTGCCAGTAGTGCCAACAGGGGGCCTAACACTGAAGCTTTCTTT. Amino acids: CASSANRGPNTEAFF.

V is TRBV2 and J is TRBJ2-7; a weak D match, TRBD1 (6 bases). Germline V gene data show CDR1 as SNHLY and CDR2 as FYNNEI. This CDR3 spans 15 amino acids. Trimming pared 0 bases from V and 3 bases from J, leaving 12 bases between. CDR3 in amino acids: CASSEAEGGYYEQYF. Here the CDR3 DNA reads TGTGCCAGCAGTGAAGCGGAAGGGGGATACTACGAGCAGTACTTC.

The gene calls are TRBV14 and TRBJ2-3, with 8 positions matching TRBD2. The V gene end was trimmed by 1 base and the J gene end by 7 bases; junction bases not matched to a gene: 13. Germline V gene data show CDR1 as SGHDN and CDR2 as FVKESK. This CDR3 is built from 17 residues. Written as DNA, the CDR3 is TGTGCCAGCAGCCAAGGACCCCGGCTAGCGGGCGTTCATACGCAGTATTTT. Translation gives CASSQGPRLAGVHTQYF.

V usage is TRBV25-1 and J usage is TRBJ2-7; D perhaps matches TRBD1 (6 bases). With 1 base removed from V and 2 bases from J, the gap between germline ends came to 12 bases. The CDR3 is 15 residues long. Germline-derived CDR1 and CDR2 are MGHDK and SYGVNS. The CDR3 nucleotides are TGTGCCAGCAGTGAATCAGGGGTTAAAGCCTACGAGCAGTACTTC. It yields the protein CASSESGVKAYEQYF.

The genes are TRBV10-2 and TRBJ2-7; 10 bases align to TRBD1. CDR3 size: 16 residues. V was clipped by 0 bases and J by 2 bases; unmatched bases: 4. Per germline, CDR1 WSHSY and CDR2 SAAADI. CDR3 loop: CASSESDGTGAYEQYF. The CDR3 coding sequence is TGCGCCAGCAGTGAGTCAGACGGGACAGGGGCCTACGAGCAGTACTTC.

Here the CDR3 DNA reads TGTGCCAGCAGACCTCCCGGACTTCCCTACGAGCAGTACTTC. This translates into CASRPPGLPYEQYF. The chain combines TRBV2 with TRBJ2-7, with D perhaps matching TRBD2 (5 bases). Trimming pared 6 bases from V and 2 bases from J, leaving 14 bases between. Germline-derived CDR1 and CDR2 are SNHLY and FYNNEI. The CDR3 totals 14 residues.

The chain recombines TRBV29-1 with TRBJ1-4; TRBD1 aligns across 7 bases. Germline CDR1 is SQVTM and CDR2 is ANQGSEA. Trimming cost V 6 bases and J 0 bases; bases outside gene matches: 13. CDR3 length equals 17 residues. The CDR3 protein is CSVAGTVGRATNEKLFF. In nucleotides, the CDR3 is TGCAGCGTAGCCGGGACAGTCGGACGAGCAACTAATGAAAAACTGTTTTTT. Supplemented by reference TRBV29-1 and TRBJ1-4, the full variable domain reads SAVISQKPSRDICQRGTSLTIQCQVDSQVTMMFWYRQQPGQSLTLIATANQGSEATYESGFVIDKFPISRPNLTFSTLTVSNMSPEDSSIYLCSVAGTVGRATNEKLFFGSGTQLSVL.

This chain uses TRBV18 with TRBJ2-7; 13 bases align to TRBD2. Germline trimming cut 1 base from V and 7 bases from J; bases unmatched to any gene: 13. Per the germline V gene, CDR1 is KGHSH and CDR2 is LQKENI. This CDR3 is built from 18 residues. The CDR3 reads CASSPRVTSGRYRGEQYF. DNA for the CDR3: TGTGCCAGCTCACCACGTGTGACTAGCGGGAGGTACAGGGGGGAGCAGTACTTC.